These T cell receptor beta chains were read from a single sample in a study of T cells in Graves' hyperthyroidism and ophthalmopathy. TCRdb fed the multiplex PCR reads into MiXCR, producing one record per CDR3 protein. The data hold some 460,000 distinct CDR3 sequences, with approximately 14% observed a single time. The specimen sequenced was blood. The receptors originated from a woman aged 18-29 years with Graves' hyperthyroidism. CDR3s include the opening cysteine and the closing phenylalanine or tryptophan. Fields, in order: CDR3 protein, CDR3 DNA, clone size, V gene, J gene, CDR3 length, D gene. The D gene is left open where the match is weak. The listing skips clone size in some rows; elsewhere it reads once, few, many or a size class.

CASSQRTGRAGYTF	TGTGCCAGCAGTCAAAGGACAGGGAGGGCTGGCTACACCTTC	many	TRBV7-2	TRBJ1-2	14	TRBD1
CASSLYSGGRSVEQFF	TGTGCCAGCAGCTTATATAGCGGGGGCAGGAGCGTTGAGCAGTTCTTC	-	TRBV7-9	TRBJ2-1	16	TRBD2
CASSPPAPRDNEQFF	TGTGCCAGCTCACCACCGGCTCCTAGAGACAATGAGCAGTTCTTC	many	TRBV18	TRBJ2-1	15	-
CASTSGTGRYSNQPQHF	TGTGCCAGCACCAGTGGGACAGGACGCTATAGCAATCAGCCCCAGCATTTT	many	TRBV2	TRBJ1-5	17	TRBD1
CASRLTTNTEAFF	TGTGCCAGCAGGTTAACTACGAACACTGAAGCTTTCTTT	many	TRBV12-3/TRBV12-4	TRBJ1-1	13	-
CASNQEGTSYNSPLHF	TGTGCCAGCAACCAGGAGGGGACCTCCTATAATTCACCCCTCCACTTT	many	TRBV2	TRBJ1-6	16	-
CASSVDRSAYEQYF	TGTGCCAGCAGTGTCGACAGATCCGCCTACGAGCAGTACTTC	many	TRBV2	TRBJ2-7	14	-
CASSVGLASYEQYF	TGTGCCAGCAGCGTAGGCCTAGCTTCCTACGAGCAGTACTTC	few	TRBV9	TRBJ2-7	14	-
CASSLGSQGVRGSYNEQFF	TGTGCCAGCAGCTTAGGGAGTCAGGGGGTCCGGGGTTCCTACAATGAGCAGTTCTTC	-	TRBV13	TRBJ2-1	19	TRBD1
CASSLLFGGNTEAFF	TGTGCCAGCAGTTTATTATTCGGGGGGAACACTGAAGCTTTCTTT	-	TRBV27	TRBJ1-1	15	-
CASSWRGGSRNEQFF	TGCGCCAGCAGCTGGCGCGGCGGGAGTAGGAATGAGCAGTTCTTC	few	TRBV5-1	TRBJ2-1	15	TRBD2
CASSPSGTAKNIQYF	TGTGCCAGCAGTCCCAGCGGAACAGCCAAAAACATTCAGTACTTC	many	TRBV28	TRBJ2-4	15	-
CASSQEGVGNEQFF	TGTGCCAGCAGCCAAGAGGGAGTAGGCAATGAGCAGTTCTTC	many	TRBV3-1	TRBJ2-1	14	-
CASSKTSGMSGANVLTF	TGTGCCAGCAGCAAGACTAGCGGGATGTCTGGGGCCAACGTCCTGACTTTC	many	TRBV7-2	TRBJ2-6	17	TRBD2
CASSHGTPKNIQYF	TGTGCCAGCAGCCACGGGACGCCCAAAAACATTCAGTACTTC	many	TRBV28	TRBJ2-4	14	-
CASSSKGAVGTDTQYF	TGCGCCAGCAGCTCGAAGGGGGCAGTCGGCACAGATACGCAGTATTTT	many	TRBV5-1	TRBJ2-3	16	TRBD1
CASSPASSYEQYF	TGTGCCAGCAGTCCAGCGTCATCCTACGAGCAGTACTTC	many	TRBV2	TRBJ2-7	13	-
CASRPVGGDEQYF	TGTGCCAGCCGCCCGGTTGGGGGCGACGAGCAGTACTTC	few	TRBV27	TRBJ2-7	13	-
CSARDETGAPEQYF	TGCAGTGCTAGAGATGAAACAGGGGCTCCTGAGCAGTACTTC	many	TRBV20-1	TRBJ2-7	14	TRBD1
CASSQRLAGGPGNEQFF	TGTGCCAGCAGCCAGCGACTAGCGGGGGGTCCTGGGAATGAGCAGTTCTTC	many	TRBV11-2	TRBJ2-1	17	TRBD2
CASKPDRGREQYF	TGTGCCAGCAAACCCGACAGGGGGCGCGAGCAGTACTTC	many	TRBV12-3/TRBV12-4	TRBJ2-7	13	TRBD1
CASNSDPNTEAFF	TGTGCCAGCAACTCCGACCCGAACACTGAAGCTTTCTTT	many	TRBV2	TRBJ1-1	13	-
CAISVLVADEQFF	TGTGCCATCAGTGTACTAGTTGCAGATGAGCAGTTCTTC	many	TRBV10-3	TRBJ2-1	13	-
CASSLRERLEQFF	TGTGCCAGCAGTTTGCGGGAGCGGCTTGAGCAGTTCTTC	many	TRBV28	TRBJ2-1	13	TRBD2
CASSYGPAGSTDTQYF	TGTGCCAGCAGTTACGGACCAGCGGGAAGTACAGATACGCAGTATTTT	-	TRBV6-5	TRBJ2-3	16	TRBD2
CASSFPEWDGYYGYTF	TGTGCCAGCAGTTTTCCCGAATGGGACGGATACTATGGCTACACCTTC	many	TRBV28	TRBJ1-2	16	-
CASSGIQEKLFF	TGTGCCAGCAGCGGAATCCAGGAGAAACTGTTTTTT	few	TRBV3-1	TRBJ1-4	12	-
CAIRGQETQYF	TGTGCCATCCGGGGGCAAGAGACCCAGTACTTC	-	TRBV10-3	TRBJ2-5	11	-
CASSLLTKSLFYNEQFF	TGTGCCAGCAGCTTGCTCACAAAATCCCTCTTCTACAATGAGCAGTTCTTC	few	TRBV5-6	TRBJ2-1	17	-
CASSESLTGAGGNTIYF	TGTGCCAGCAGTGAATCCCTGACCGGGGCGGGTGGAAACACCATATATTTT	many	TRBV2	TRBJ1-3	17	-
CSARGLAGGPNEQFF	TGCAGTGCTAGGGGACTAGCGGGAGGTCCCAATGAGCAGTTCTTC	-	TRBV20-1	TRBJ2-1	15	TRBD2
CSAEDRGRSYEQYF	TGCAGTGCAGAAGACAGGGGGCGATCCTACGAGCAGTACTTC	-	TRBV20-1	TRBJ2-7	14	TRBD1
CASSAGTSTYEQYF	TGCGCCAGCAGTGCCGGGACGTCTACCTACGAGCAGTACTTC	once	TRBV5-1	TRBJ2-7	14	-